Shown below are 32 T cell receptor beta chains from a single sample sequenced in a study of blood T cell repertoires in COVID-19. The data were produced by immunoSEQ multiplex PCR, yet TCRdb's version contains in-frame clones alone and is incomplete. The sample yields about 190,000 clones, about nine tenths seen once. Sample: peripheral blood. These receptors came from a middle-aged man with acute or convalescent COVID-19.

The V call is TRBV6-5, the J call TRBJ1-2; 7 nucleotides align to TRBD1. This CDR3 is built from 15 residues. Germline assignment: CDR1 MNHEY and CDR2 SVGAGI. The J segment lost 6 bases and the V segment lost 6 bases, leaving 13 bases of the junction unmatched. CDR3 sequence (DNA): TGTGCCAGCAGGCCACAGGGGCCAGGGTTTGATGGCTACACCTTC. Protein product: CASRPQGPGFDGYTF.

This chain joins TRBV6-4 and TRBJ1-1, with 8 positions matching TRBD1. The CDR3 loop spans 14 amino acids. CDR1 is MRHNA and CDR2 is SNTAGT in the germline V gene. The junction had 3 bases not matched to a gene; V was cut back by 5 bases and J by 1 base. The CDR3 reads CASSPGTGNTEAFF. CDR3 bases: TGTGCCAGCAGTCCCGGGACAGGGAACACTGAAGCTTTCTTT.

The chain has TRBV6-1 and TRBJ1-2; 7 nucleotides agree with TRBD1. V lost 3 bases, J lost 7 bases, and 8 bases stayed unmatched. Per germline, CDR1 MNHNS and CDR2 SASEGT. CDR3 length: 14 residues. The CDR3 region is CASSESQGGGGYTF. In DNA, the CDR3 is TGTGCCAGCAGTGAGAGCCAGGGGGGTGGTGGCTACACCTTC.

The table lists this clone with a count of one. The rearrangement uses TRBV10-3 and TRBJ1-4, with 9 bases identical to TRBD1. Losses at the gene ends were 3 bases for V and 6 bases for J; bases not matched to a gene: 8. The CDR3 contains 16 residues. Per the germline V gene, CDR1 is ENHRY and CDR2 is SYGVKD. This chain's CDR3 is CAISDVNTGGDEKLFF. Written as DNA, the CDR3 is TGTGCCATCAGTGACGTGAACACAGGGGGCGATGAAAAACTGTTTTTT.

The genes are TRBV6-5 and TRBJ2-3; D perhaps matches TRBD1 (5 bases). The germline V gene encodes CDR1 MNHEY and CDR2 SVGAGI. V was clipped by 7 bases and J by 0 bases, with 8 bases between them. The CDR3 is made up of 13 amino acids. The CDR3 DNA is TGTGCCAGCACGGACATAAGCACAGATACGCAGTATTTT. Its translation: CASTDISTDTQYF.

V usage is TRBV4-1 and J usage is TRBJ2-2; D is undetermined. CDR3 length: 12 amino acids. V was pared by 1 base and J by 7 bases, with 4 bases between. CDR1 MGHRA and CDR2 YSYEKL come from the germline V gene. DNA for the CDR3: TGCGCCAGCAGCCAAGCCAACGGGGAGCTGTTTTTT. Protein sequence: CASSQANGELFF.

The gene calls are TRBV4-3 and TRBJ2-5; TRBD1 is a possible D gene (6 bases). V dropped 2 bases and J dropped 0 bases, with 19 bases sitting between them. Germline values: CDR1 LGHNA, CDR2 YSLEER. The CDR3 covers 18 residues. The DNA of the CDR3 is TGCGCCAGCAGCCAAAACCCCCAGGGGACCTTGTACCAAGAGACCCAGTACTTC. It is translated as CASSQNPQGTLYQETQYF.

The chain is built from TRBV15 and TRBJ2-3, with D unresolved. Germline V gives CDR1 LNHNV, CDR2 YYDKDF (reference sequence). The CDR3 runs 14 residues. Deletions cut 3 bases from V and 3 bases from J, with 10 bases between. CDR3 sequence (DNA): TGTGCCACCAGCAGGCCCACAGAAACAGATACGCAGTATTTT. This gives the protein CATSRPTETDTQYF.

This clone was recorded once. This rearrangement joins TRBV27 to TRBJ1-6, with 7 positions matching TRBD1. The length of the CDR3 is 14 residues. The ends lost 3 bases at V and 10 bases at J; junction bases unmatched: 6. Per germline, CDR1 MNHEY and CDR2 SMNVEV (reference sequence). Here the CDR3 reads CASSFHRGNSPLHF. The CDR3 region has the DNA TGTGCCAGCAGTTTCCACAGGGGTAACTCACCCCTCCACTTT.

V is TRBV7-2 and J is TRBJ2-3; D not resolved. Germline V gene data show CDR1 as SGHTA and CDR2 as FQGNSA. The CDR3 runs 15 residues. The germline V and J ends were trimmed by 1 base and 2 bases, with 10 bases remaining between them. CDR3 DNA sequence: TGTGCCAGCAGCTTAGGATCAGTGTACACAGATACGCAGTATTTT. Encoded protein: CASSLGSVYTDTQYF.

This clone appeared once. The rearrangement joins TRBV15 to TRBJ1-4, with TRBD1 matching over 11 bases. The CDR3 has 17 residues. Germline V lookup: CDR1 LNHNV, CDR2 YYDKDF (reference sequence). V shed 0 bases, J shed 5 bases, and the junction held 5 bases outside the gene matches. CDR3 bases: TGTGCCACCAGCAGAGAACGTGGGACAGGGGGGAATGAAAAACTGTTTTTT. Translation gives CATSRERGTGGNEKLFF. Filled out from reference TRBV15 and TRBJ1-4, the complete variable domain reads DAMVIQNPRYQVTQFGKPVTLSCSQTLNHNVMYWYQQKSSQAPKLLFHYYDKDFNNEADTPDNFQSRRPNTSFCFLDIRSPGLGDTAMYLCATSRERGTGGNEKLFFGSGTQLSVL.

This clone was picked up a small number of times. The chain links TRBV21-1 to TRBJ1-2; the table's D gene call, TRBD1, was not cross checked with the DNA. TRBV21-1 is given as a pseudogene. The CDR3 spans 16 residues. CDR3 residues: CASSKEVWTGDYGYTF. The CDR3 coding sequence is TGTGCCAGCAGCAAAGAGGTATGGACAGGGGACTATGGCTACACCTTC.

V is TRBV7-2 and J is TRBJ1-2; D remains unclear. The CDR3 covers 16 residues. Germline V lookup: CDR1 SGHTA, CDR2 FQGNSA. V lost 1 base to trimming and J lost 0 bases, with 12 bases between them. The CDR3 sequence is CASSLGGIRTNYGYTF. Here the CDR3 DNA reads TGTGCCAGCAGCTTAGGTGGCATCAGGACTAACTATGGCTACACCTTC.

The rearrangement links TRBV7-2 to TRBJ1-2, with TRBD1 identical over 9 bases. With V trimmed by 5 bases and J by 8 bases, 3 bases remained unmatched. Per germline, CDR1 SGHTA and CDR2 FQGNSA. The length of the CDR3 is 12 residues. The CDR3 bases are TGTGCCAGCAGCCCTACAGGGGGCGGCTACACCTTC. Translation: CASSPTGGGYTF.

The V gene is TRBV19, the J gene TRBJ2-7, with 10 bases that match TRBD1. The CDR3 consists of 14 residues. Germline-derived CDR1 and CDR2 are LNHDA and SQIVND (reference sequence). Losses at the gene ends were 4 bases for V and 6 bases for J; bases not matched to a gene: 6. The CDR3 region is CASSTGTGVREQYF. CDR3 DNA: TGTGCCAGTAGTACCGGGACAGGGGTACGCGAGCAGTACTTC.

V gene TRBV7-9 combines with J gene TRBJ2-7; 10 bases fit TRBD1. V gave up 5 bases and J gave up 5 bases; unmatched junction bases: 9. The germline V gene has CDR1 SEHNR and CDR2 FQNEAQ (reference sequence). The CDR3 has 15 residues. The CDR3 region has the DNA TGTGCCAGCAGCGAACCGGGACAGGGGAGCGACGAGCAGTACTTC. It yields the protein CASSEPGQGSDEQYF. The full variable domain, its missing parts supplied by reference TRBV7-9 and TRBJ2-7, is DTGVSQNPRHKITKRGQNVTFRCDPISEHNRLYWYRQTLGQGPEFLTYFQNEAQLEKSRLLSDRFSAERPKGSFSTLEIQRTEQGDSAMYLCASSEPGQGSDEQYFGPGTRLTVT.

This chain uses TRBV6-5 with TRBJ1-2; 8 bases are a match to TRBD1. Germline CDR1 is MNHEY and CDR2 is SVGAGI. The CDR3 loop spans 14 amino acids. With V trimmed by 5 bases and J by 5 bases, 7 bases remained unmatched. The CDR3 nucleotides are TGTGCCAGCAGTCCGGGACAGGACTGGTATGGCTACACCTTC. Translating it yields CASSPGQDWYGYTF.

The chain carries TRBV19 and TRBJ1-2, with 7 bases identical to TRBD1. The ends lost 2 bases at V and 4 bases at J; junction bases unmatched: 7. The length of the CDR3 is 15 residues. CDR1 and CDR2 (germline): LNHDA, SQIVND (reference sequence). The CDR3 nucleotides are TGTGCCAGTAGTATACCTCCCGGGACAGTCTATGGCTACACCTTC. Translated, it gives CASSIPPGTVYGYTF. The whole variable domain, remainder taken from reference TRBV19 and TRBJ1-2, is DGGITQSPKYLFRKEGQNVTLSCEQNLNHDAMYWYRQDPGQGLRLIYYSQIVNDFQKGDIAEGYSVSREKKESFPLTVTSAQKNPTAFYLCASSIPPGTVYGYTFGSGTRLTVV.

The J gene is TRBJ2-7, the V gene TRBV19; D perhaps matches TRBD2 (5 bases). CDR3 length equals 14 residues. Germline CDR1 LNHDA, CDR2 SQIVND (reference sequence). V lost 2 bases to trimming and J lost 3 bases, with 11 bases between them. The CDR3 nucleotides read TGTGCCAGTAGTATAAGAGGGAAGCTCTACGAGCAGTACTTC. As protein: CASSIRGKLYEQYF.

The chain joins TRBV15 to TRBJ2-7; 7 bases map to TRBD1. CDR1 is LNHNV and CDR2 is YYDKDF in the germline V gene (reference sequence). This CDR3 region has 14 residues. With 3 bases clipped from V and 3 bases from J, the junction kept 5 bases outside the gene matches. CDR3 region: CATSRGTENYEQYF. CDR3 DNA sequence: TGTGCCACCAGCAGGGGGACAGAAAACTACGAGCAGTACTTC.

Notes on this clone: At one end the junction does not follow the germline gene, possibly because of a read error. The chain carries TRBV28 and TRBJ2-7; 9 bases line up with TRBD1. CDR3 length: 14 residues. CDR1 MDHEN and CDR2 SYDVKM come from the germline V gene. CDR3 bases: TGTGCCAGCAGTCCCTCGGGACAGGGCAGGGCATACGACTTC. This encodes CASSPSGQGRAYDF.

This sequence joins TRBV9 and TRBJ2-5; TRBD2 might be the D (5 bases). The V gene's germline CDR1 is SGDLS and CDR2 YYNGEE. The CDR3 has 14 residues. Trimming took 0 bases from V and 4 from J, leaving 10 bases between them. The CDR3 loop is CASSVEAGGETQYF. In DNA, the CDR3 is TGTGCCAGCAGCGTAGAGGCGGGTGGAGAGACCCAGTACTTC.

The chain employs TRBV11-2 and TRBJ2-7; 8 nucleotides line up with TRBD1. There are 14 residues in the CDR3. Losses at the gene ends were 4 bases for V and 7 bases for J; bases not matched to a gene: 9. CDR1 is SGHAT, CDR2 FQNNGV, per germline. In DNA form, the CDR3 reads TGTGCCAGCAGCTCGGACAGGGTTGGTCGGGAGCAGTACTTC. This sequence encodes CASSSDRVGREQYF.

CDR3 sequence: CASSSQGAFSPLHF. In DNA form, the CDR3 reads TGTGCCAGCAGCTCACAGGGGGCATTTTCACCCCTCCACTTT. J is TRBJ1-6 and V is TRBV11-1, with TRBD1 matching 9 bases. J gave up 9 bases and V 4 bases, and 4 bases lay outside the gene matches. The V gene's germline CDR1 is SGHAT and CDR2 FQDESV (reference sequence). The length of the CDR3 is 14 residues.

This sequence joins TRBV5-1 and TRBJ2-1; 9 bases line up with TRBD1. Germline V gene data show CDR1 as SGHRS and CDR2 as YFSETQ. The CDR3 loop spans 14 amino acids. V was clipped by 3 bases and J by 9 bases; unmatched bases: 7. CDR3 amino acids: CASSSPGQGGEQFF. CDR3 sequence (DNA): TGCGCCAGCAGCTCCCCGGGACAGGGAGGTGAGCAGTTCTTC.

The chain combines TRBV7-9 with TRBJ1-4; a possible D gene is TRBD1 (6 bases). Germline V gives CDR1 SEHNR, CDR2 FQNEAQ (reference sequence). The V end was cut by 0 bases, the J end by 5 bases, with 13 bases between. CDR3 length: 16 residues. This chain's CDR3 is CASSLATGLRNEKLFF. For the CDR3, the DNA is TGTGCCAGCAGCTTAGCCACAGGGTTGAGAAATGAAAAACTGTTTTTT. The complete variable domain, with remaining parts taken from reference TRBV7-9 and TRBJ1-4, reads DTGVSQNPRHKITKRGQNVTFRCDPISEHNRLYWYRQTLGQGPEFLTYFQNEAQLEKSRLLSDRFSAERPKGSFSTLEIQRTEQGDSAMYLCASSLATGLRNEKLFFGSGTQLSVL.

The rearrangement joins TRBV6-5 to TRBJ2-2; maybe TRBD2 (6 bases). V dropped 7 bases and J dropped 8 bases, with 14 bases sitting between them. The CDR3 contains 13 residues. Germline CDR1 MNHEY, CDR2 SVGAGI. The CDR3 here is CASIGRGRGELFF. The DNA of the CDR3 is TGTGCCAGCATAGGGCGGGGAAGGGGGGAGCTGTTTTTT.

The rearrangement uses TRBV19 and TRBJ2-3; TRBD1 matches 7 bases. CDR3 length: 15 residues. After removal of 5 bases from V and 6 bases from J, the junction contained 11 bases not matched to a gene. Germline V gives CDR1 LNHDA, CDR2 SQIVND (reference sequence). In nucleotides, the CDR3 is TGTGCCAGTAGTGCATGGACAGGAATGTGGGATACGCAGTATTTT. This encodes CASSAWTGMWDTQYF.

Only one count was recorded for this clone. The chain carries TRBV19 and TRBJ2-1, with D possibly being TRBD1 (6 bases). CDR3 length equals 16 residues. The V and J ends lost 1 base and 0 bases respectively, with 10 bases between them. The germline V gene encodes CDR1 LNHDA and CDR2 SQIVND (reference sequence). CDR3 loop: CASSIGQGSSYNEQFF. CDR3 sequence (DNA): TGTGCCAGTAGTATAGGTCAGGGGAGCTCCTACAATGAGCAGTTCTTC.

The chain combines TRBV3-1 (or the pseudogene TRBV3-2) with TRBJ2-5; D call uncertain. This CDR3 contains 12 residues. CDR1 and CDR2 from the germline V gene are LGHDT and YNNKEL (reference sequence). V lost 0 bases, J lost 5 bases, and 4 bases lay in between. Written as DNA, the CDR3 is TGTGCCAGCAGCCAAGACAGGGAGACCCAGTACTTC. This encodes CASSQDRETQYF.

The chain carries TRBV10-3 and TRBJ2-7; 11 bases are a match to TRBD2. With V trimmed by 1 base and J by 0 bases, 2 bases remained unmatched. Germline V CDR1 and CDR2: ENHRY, SYGVKD. This CDR3 region has 16 residues. CDR3 in amino acids: CAISELLAGGSYEQYF. The CDR3 DNA reads TGTGCCATCAGTGAGTTGCTAGCGGGGGGCTCCTACGAGCAGTACTTC.

In its sample, this clone was seen once. The chain recombines TRBV6-5 with TRBJ2-7, with TRBD1 as a possible D gene (5 bases). V shed 7 bases and J shed 2 bases, with 9 bases lying between them. The CDR3 sequence is 12 residues long. The germline CDR1 and CDR2 sequences are MNHEY and SVGAGI. The CDR3 loop reads CASKTETYEQYF. The CDR3 DNA sequence: TGTGCCAGCAAGACAGAAACCTACGAGCAGTACTTC.